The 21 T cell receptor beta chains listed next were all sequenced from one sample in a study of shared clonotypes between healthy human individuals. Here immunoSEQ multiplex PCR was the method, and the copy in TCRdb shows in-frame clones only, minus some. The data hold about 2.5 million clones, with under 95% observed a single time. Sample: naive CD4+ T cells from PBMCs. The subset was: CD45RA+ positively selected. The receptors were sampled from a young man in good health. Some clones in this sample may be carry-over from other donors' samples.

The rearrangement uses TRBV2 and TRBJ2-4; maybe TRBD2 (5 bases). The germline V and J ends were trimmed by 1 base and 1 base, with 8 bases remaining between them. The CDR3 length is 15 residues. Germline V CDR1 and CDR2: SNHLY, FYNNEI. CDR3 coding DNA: TGTGCCAGCAGTGAAGGGACTTTTGCCAAAAACATTCAGTACTTC. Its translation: CASSEGTFAKNIQYF. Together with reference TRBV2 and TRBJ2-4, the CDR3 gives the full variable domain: EPEVTQTPSHQVTQMGQEVILRCVPISNHLYFYWYRQILGQKVEFLVSFYNNEISEKSEIFDDQFSVERPDGSNFTLKIRSTKLEDSAMYFCASSEGTFAKNIQYFGAGTRLSVL.

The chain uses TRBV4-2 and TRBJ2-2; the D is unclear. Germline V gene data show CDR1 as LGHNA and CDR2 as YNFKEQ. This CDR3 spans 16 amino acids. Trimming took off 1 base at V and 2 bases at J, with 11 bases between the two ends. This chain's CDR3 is CASSQVISRNTGELFF. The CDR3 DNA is TGTGCCAGCAGCCAAGTCATTAGCAGAAACACCGGGGAGCTGTTTTTT.

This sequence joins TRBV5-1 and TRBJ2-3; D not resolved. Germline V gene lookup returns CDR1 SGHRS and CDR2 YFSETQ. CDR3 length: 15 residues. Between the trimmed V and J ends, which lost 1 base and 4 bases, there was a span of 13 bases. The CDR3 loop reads CASSLFGLSSDTQYF. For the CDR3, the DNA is TGCGCCAGCAGCTTGTTCGGCCTATCCTCAGATACGCAGTATTTT.

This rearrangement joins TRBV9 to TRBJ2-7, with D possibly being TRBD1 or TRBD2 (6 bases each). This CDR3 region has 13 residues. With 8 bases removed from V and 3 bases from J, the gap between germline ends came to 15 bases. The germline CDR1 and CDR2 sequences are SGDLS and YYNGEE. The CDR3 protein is CASARGQSYEQYF. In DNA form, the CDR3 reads TGTGCCAGTGCGCGGGGACAAAGCTACGAGCAGTACTTC.

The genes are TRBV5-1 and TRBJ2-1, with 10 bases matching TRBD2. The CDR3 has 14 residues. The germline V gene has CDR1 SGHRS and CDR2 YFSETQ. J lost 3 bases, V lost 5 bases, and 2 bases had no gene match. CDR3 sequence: CASRIAGGYNEQFF. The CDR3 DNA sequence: TGCGCCAGCAGGATAGCGGGAGGCTACAATGAGCAGTTCTTC.

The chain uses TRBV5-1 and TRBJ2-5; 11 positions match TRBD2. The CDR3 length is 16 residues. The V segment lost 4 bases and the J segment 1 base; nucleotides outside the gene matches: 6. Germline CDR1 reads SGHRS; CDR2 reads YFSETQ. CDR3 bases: TGCGCCAGCAGCCCGGGACTAGCGGACCTCCAAGAGACCCAGTACTTC. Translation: CASSPGLADLQETQYF.

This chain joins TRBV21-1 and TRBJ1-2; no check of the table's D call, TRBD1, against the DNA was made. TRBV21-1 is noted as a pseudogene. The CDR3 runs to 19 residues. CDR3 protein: CASSKDYAGQLRIRRGYTF. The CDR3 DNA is TGTGCCAGCAGCAAAGATTACGCCGGACAGCTAAGAATCAGGCGGGGCTACACCTTC.

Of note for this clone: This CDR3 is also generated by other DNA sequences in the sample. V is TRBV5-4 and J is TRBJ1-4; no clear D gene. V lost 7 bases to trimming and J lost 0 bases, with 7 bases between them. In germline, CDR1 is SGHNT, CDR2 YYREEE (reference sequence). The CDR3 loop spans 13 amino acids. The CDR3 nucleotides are TGTGCCAGCCGAGGGTCAACTAATGAAAAACTGTTTTTT. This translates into CASRGSTNEKLFF.

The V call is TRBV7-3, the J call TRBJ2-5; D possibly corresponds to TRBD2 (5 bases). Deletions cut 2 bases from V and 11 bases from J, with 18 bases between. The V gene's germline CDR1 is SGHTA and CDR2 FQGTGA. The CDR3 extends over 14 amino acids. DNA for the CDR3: TGTGCCAGCAGCTTATTGCCGAACGGGGTAGAGCAGTACTTC. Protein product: CASSLLPNGVEQYF.

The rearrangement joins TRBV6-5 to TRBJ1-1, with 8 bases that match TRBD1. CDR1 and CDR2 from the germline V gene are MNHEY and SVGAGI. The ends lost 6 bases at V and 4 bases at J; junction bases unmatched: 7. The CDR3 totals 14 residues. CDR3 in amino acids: CASRDRVGATEAFF. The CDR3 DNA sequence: TGTGCCAGCAGGGACAGGGTGGGAGCCACTGAAGCTTTCTTT.

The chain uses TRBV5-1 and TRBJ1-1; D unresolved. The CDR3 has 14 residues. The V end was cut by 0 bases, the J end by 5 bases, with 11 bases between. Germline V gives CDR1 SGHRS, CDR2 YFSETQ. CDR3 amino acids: CASSLGQGLTEAFF. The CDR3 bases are TGCGCCAGCAGCTTGGGACAAGGCTTGACTGAAGCTTTCTTT.

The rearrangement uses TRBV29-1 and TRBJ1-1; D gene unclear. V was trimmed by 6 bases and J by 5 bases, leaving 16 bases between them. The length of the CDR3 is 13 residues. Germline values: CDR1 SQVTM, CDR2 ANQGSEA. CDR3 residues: CSVPPGLGTEAFF. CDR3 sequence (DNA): TGCAGCGTCCCTCCGGGGTTAGGGACTGAAGCTTTCTTT.

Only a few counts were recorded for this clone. The CDR3: CASSPPGTGALSGYTF. The CDR3 nucleotides are TGTGCCAGCAGCCCTCCCGGCACGGGGGCGCTTAGTGGCTACACCTTC. This rearrangement joins TRBV27 to TRBJ1-2; possibly TRBD1 for D (6 bases). Germline values: CDR1 MNHEY, CDR2 SMNVEV (reference sequence). Trimming shortened V by 6 bases and J by 7 bases, and 24 bases separated the two germline ends. The CDR3 has 16 residues.

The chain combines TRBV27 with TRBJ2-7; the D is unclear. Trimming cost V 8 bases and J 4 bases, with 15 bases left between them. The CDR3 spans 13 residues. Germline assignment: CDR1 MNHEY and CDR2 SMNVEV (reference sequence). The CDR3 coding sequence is TGTGCCAGCGGCTTTAATAGCATGTACGAGCAGTACTTC. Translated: CASGFNSMYEQYF.

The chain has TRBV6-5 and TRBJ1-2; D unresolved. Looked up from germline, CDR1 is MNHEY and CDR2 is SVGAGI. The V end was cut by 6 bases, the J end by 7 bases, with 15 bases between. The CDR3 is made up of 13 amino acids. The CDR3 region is CASSQRPPGGYTF. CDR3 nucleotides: TGTGCCAGCAGCCAAAGGCCCCCAGGTGGCTACACCTTC.

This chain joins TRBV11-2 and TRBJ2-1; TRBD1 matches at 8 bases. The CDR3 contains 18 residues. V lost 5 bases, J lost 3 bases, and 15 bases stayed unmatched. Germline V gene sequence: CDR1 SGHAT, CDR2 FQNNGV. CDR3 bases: TGTGCCAGCAGCCCTAGAGTCTTTGGGACAGGCGACTACAATGAGCAGTTCTTC. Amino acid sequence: CASSPRVFGTGDYNEQFF.

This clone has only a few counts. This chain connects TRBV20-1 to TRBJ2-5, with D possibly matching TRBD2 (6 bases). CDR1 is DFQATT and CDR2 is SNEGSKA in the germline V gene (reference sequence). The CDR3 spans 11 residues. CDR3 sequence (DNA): TGCAGCGGGACTTTGGTGGAGACCCAGTACTTC. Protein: CSGTLVETQYF.

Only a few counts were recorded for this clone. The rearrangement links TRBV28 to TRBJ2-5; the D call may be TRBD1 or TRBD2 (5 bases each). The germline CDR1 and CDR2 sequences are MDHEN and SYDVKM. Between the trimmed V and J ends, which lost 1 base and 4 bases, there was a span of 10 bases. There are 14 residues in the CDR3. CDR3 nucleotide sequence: TGTGCCAGCAGTTTATTGGGGGTTTCAGAGACCCAGTACTTC. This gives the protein CASSLLGVSETQYF.

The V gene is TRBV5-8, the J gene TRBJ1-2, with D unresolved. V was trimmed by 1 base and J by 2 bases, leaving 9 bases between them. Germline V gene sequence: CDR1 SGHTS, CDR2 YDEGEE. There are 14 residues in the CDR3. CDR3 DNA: TGTGCCAGCAGCTTGTATCTGTGGAACTATGGCTACACCTTC. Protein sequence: CASSLYLWNYGYTF. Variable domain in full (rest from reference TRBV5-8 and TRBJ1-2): EAGVTQSPTHLIKTRGQQATLRCSPISGHTSVYWYQQALGLGLQFLLWYDEGEERNRGNFPPRFSGRQFPNYSSELNVNALELEDSALYLCASSLYLWNYGYTFGSGTRLTVV.

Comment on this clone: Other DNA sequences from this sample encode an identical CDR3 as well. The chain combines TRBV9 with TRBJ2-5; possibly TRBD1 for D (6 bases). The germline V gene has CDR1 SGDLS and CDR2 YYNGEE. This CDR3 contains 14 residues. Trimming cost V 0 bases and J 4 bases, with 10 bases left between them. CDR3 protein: CASSVEGVGETQYF. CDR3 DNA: TGTGCCAGCAGCGTAGAGGGGGTAGGAGAGACCCAGTACTTC.

CDR3 nucleotides: TGTGCCAGCAGCTTGGCCGGGGACAGGTACAATGAGCAGTTCTTC. Amino acids: CASSLAGDRYNEQFF. The rearrangement uses TRBV5-6 and TRBJ2-1, with 8 bases identical to TRBD1. The CDR3 is 15 residues long. The trim removed 0 bases at V and 4 bases at J, leaving 3 bases unmatched. Looked up from germline, CDR1 is SGHDT and CDR2 is YYEEEE.